This T cell receptor (beta chain) was retrieved from a study of read filtering for tumor transcriptome and immune sequencing. Findings and caveats of the study: Sorted CD138-negative bone marrow cells were not purified T cells.

This library used roughly 400 ng RNA and molecular barcoded adaptors spanning alpha/delta and beta/gamma chains. TCRdb re-called the reads with MiXCR, one entry per CDR3 protein. The sample consists of over 40,000 distinct CDR3 sequences, around 12% of them appearing once. This CDR3 is 18 amino acids long. Germline loops: CDR1 SGHTA, CDR2 FQGTGA. Trimming cost V 5 bases and J 6 bases; bases outside gene matches: 15. This clonotype has at least ten counts. Its antigen is still unknown. This sequence was found in a donor over 35 with multiple myeloma. The J gene is TRBJ2-1, the V gene TRBV7-3; 11 bases fit TRBD2. Specimen: a population of CD138-negative cells sorted from bone marrow. CDR3 nucleotides: TGTGCCAGCAGCCTACACTCAAATCTAGCGGGAGGTTGCAATGAGCAGTTCTTC. Translated, it gives CASSLHSNLAGGCNEQFF. Full variable domain (rest looked up from reference TRBV7-3 and TRBJ2-1): GAGVSQTPSNKVTEKGKYVELRCDPISGHTALYWYRQSLGQGPEFLIYFQGTGAADDSGLPNDRFFAVRPEGSVSTLKIQRTERGDSAVYLCASSLHSNLAGGCNEQFFGPGTRLTVL.